One and the same sample provided the 15 T cell receptor beta chains below, sequenced in a study of early stage breast cancer tumors. The method was immunoSEQ multiplex PCR; TCRdb's version includes in-frame clones alone and lacks a portion of them. The table records 3,300 or so clones, 60% to 75% of them present only once. The sample consisted of breast tumor tissue. All receptors come from a person between 35 and 49 years old with breast cancer.

The V and J genes are TRBV7-6 and TRBJ1-3; D possibly corresponds to TRBD1 (5 bases). The V gene lost 3 bases and the J gene lost 4 bases, with 10 bases spanning the gap. This CDR3 has 14 residues. Germline lookup yields CDR1 SGHVS and CDR2 FNYEAQ. The CDR3 DNA is TGTGCCAGCAGCTTGGCAGGGTCGGGAAACACCATATATTTT. Its protein product is CASSLAGSGNTIYF. Using reference TRBV7-6 and TRBJ1-3 for the parts outside the CDR3, the full variable domain is GAGVSQSPRYKVTKRGQDVALRCDPISGHVSLYWYRQALGQGPEFLTYFNYEAQQDKSGLPNDRFSAERPEGSISTLTIQRTEQRDSAMYRCASSLAGSGNTIYFGEGSWLTVV.

The J gene is TRBJ1-4, the V gene TRBV6-5; no clear D. V lost 8 bases and J lost 8, with 18 bases in between. The germline gives CDR1 MNHEY, CDR2 SVGAGI. The CDR3 runs to 14 residues. CDR3 loop: CASAPVGRREKLFF. Here the CDR3 DNA reads TGTGCCAGCGCACCGGTGGGGAGAAGGGAAAAACTGTTTTTT.

V and J are TRBV5-1 and TRBJ2-5; possibly TRBD2 for D (5 bases). The assigned J gene may be wrong: the sequence end matches TRBJ2-7 better. There are 16 residues in the CDR3. From germline, CDR1 is SGHRS and CDR2 YFSETQ. CDR3 protein: CASSARAEVPSYEQYF. CDR3 DNA sequence: TGCGCCAGCAGCGCCCGGGCGGAGGTGCCGTCTTACGAGCAGTACTTC.

The rearrangement joins TRBV7-9 to TRBJ2-5; 8 nucleotides align to TRBD1. The CDR3 is made up of 15 amino acids. After removal of 6 bases from V and 5 bases from J, the junction contained 11 bases not matched to a gene. The germline V gene has CDR1 SEHNR and CDR2 FQNEAQ (reference sequence). As DNA, the CDR3 is TGTGCCAGCAGGTCCTTTCAGGGGGCTACGGAGACCCAGTACTTC. The encoded protein is CASRSFQGATETQYF.

J is TRBJ2-1 and V is TRBV7-9; possibly TRBD1 or TRBD2 for D (5 bases each). Trimming removed 3 bases at V and 5 bases at J, with 14 bases between. The CDR3 runs 15 residues. CDR1 is SEHNR, CDR2 FQNEAQ, per germline (reference sequence). This chain's CDR3 is CASSFRDGINNEQFF. The DNA of the CDR3 is TGTGCCAGCAGCTTCCGGGACGGGATAAACAATGAGCAGTTCTTC. The whole variable domain, filled in from reference TRBV7-9 and TRBJ2-1, reads DTGVSQNPRHKITKRGQNVTFRCDPISEHNRLYWYRQTLGQGPEFLTYFQNEAQLEKSRLLSDRFSAERPKGSFSTLEIQRTEQGDSAMYLCASSFRDGINNEQFFGPGTRLTVL.

V gene TRBV5-1 combines with J gene TRBJ2-1, with D possibly matching TRBD2 (6 bases). Germline loops: CDR1 SGHRS, CDR2 YFSETQ. V was trimmed by 3 bases and J by 1 base, leaving 20 bases between them. This CDR3 has 18 amino acids. The CDR3 DNA follows: TGCGCCAGCAGCTCCGGGACTCTCCTAACCGGGTCCTACAATGAGCAGTTCTTC. This translates into CASSSGTLLTGSYNEQFF. The variable domain in full, with the rest retrieved from reference TRBV5-1 and TRBJ2-1, is KAGVTQTPRYLIKTRGQQVTLSCSPISGHRSVSWYQQTPGQGLQFLFEYFSETQRNKGNFPGRFSGRQFSNSRSEMNVSTLELGDSALYLCASSSGTLLTGSYNEQFFGPGTRLTVL.

This sequence joins TRBV7-2 and TRBJ2-3; TRBD2 matches at 8 bases. The CDR3 length is 19 residues. V shed 6 bases, J shed 0 bases, and the junction held 17 bases outside the gene matches. CDR1 is SGHTA, CDR2 FQGNSA, per germline. CDR3 DNA sequence: TGTGCCAGCAGTATCGGGGCGGGAGGAGCGGGGGTTAGCACAGATACGCAGTATTTT. This sequence encodes CASSIGAGGAGVSTDTQYF.

The rearrangement uses TRBV7-3 and TRBJ1-2; 12 bases are a match to TRBD1. Germline lookup yields CDR1 SGHTA and CDR2 FQGTGA. This CDR3 is built from 16 residues. The J segment lost 11 bases and the V segment lost 5 bases, leaving 15 bases of the junction unmatched. CDR3 residues: CASSPVPGTGGVGYTF. Written as DNA, the CDR3 is TGTGCCAGCAGCCCCGTCCCCGGGACAGGGGGCGTGGGGTACACCTTC.

The chain is built from TRBV7-6 and TRBJ2-7, with D possibly TRBD1 on 6 matching bases. The length of the CDR3 is 15 residues. The ends were cut back, 0 bases at V and 3 bases at J, with 12 bases in the middle. Germline V lookup: CDR1 SGHVS, CDR2 FNYEAQ. The CDR3: CASSLASGANYEQYF. CDR3 nucleotides: TGTGCCAGCAGCTTAGCGTCAGGGGCGAACTACGAGCAGTACTTC.

This clone was seen only once. The sample holds other DNA sequences that translate to the same CDR3. This rearrangement joins TRBV5-1 to TRBJ2-6; D is unresolved. Germline CDR1 and CDR2: SGHRS and YFSETQ. V lost 0 bases and J 2 bases, leaving 9 bases between the germline ends. The CDR3 runs to 16 residues. The DNA of the CDR3 is TGCGCCAGCAGCTTGGATTCCGGCGCTGGGGCCAACGTCCTGACTTTC. Translated, it gives CASSLDSGAGANVLTF. The complete variable domain, with remaining parts taken from reference TRBV5-1 and TRBJ2-6, reads KAGVTQTPRYLIKTRGQQVTLSCSPISGHRSVSWYQQTPGQGLQFLFEYFSETQRNKGNFPGRFSGRQFSNSRSEMNVSTLELGDSALYLCASSLDSGAGANVLTFGAGSRLTVL.

The chain joins TRBV7-8 to TRBJ2-6; TRBD1 might be the D (5 bases). From germline, CDR1 is SGHVS and CDR2 FQNEAQ. There are 20 residues in the CDR3. V lost 4 bases and J lost 0, with 22 bases in between. As DNA, the CDR3 is TGTGCCAGCAGCTCCGAGAGGTTGGGGCTCAGCCCCTCTGGGGCCAACGTCCTGACTTTC. It translates to CASSSERLGLSPSGANVLTF.

The chain joins TRBV27 to TRBJ1-5; maybe TRBD1 (5 bases). CDR3 size: 15 residues. The V gene lost 2 bases and the J gene lost 7 bases, with 15 bases spanning the gap. Germline values: CDR1 MNHEY, CDR2 SMNVEV (reference sequence). The CDR3 protein is CASSLGGDPPQPQHF. The CDR3 DNA sequence: TGTGCCAGCAGTTTAGGGGGGGACCCTCCCCAGCCCCAGCATTTT.

The rearrangement uses TRBV19 and TRBJ2-3; 7 bases align to TRBD1. The germline gives CDR1 LNHDA, CDR2 SQIVND (reference sequence). The J segment lost 0 bases and the V segment lost 6 bases, leaving 6 bases of the junction unmatched. The CDR3 runs 15 residues. CDR3 DNA sequence: TGTGCCAGTAGCCCCGGGACAGCGAGCACAGATACGCAGTATTTT. This sequence encodes CASSPGTASTDTQYF.

The chain has TRBV9 and TRBJ2-1, with TRBD1 as a possible D gene (7 bases). Trimming took 0 bases from V and 0 from J, leaving 13 bases between them. This CDR3 spans 17 amino acids. CDR1 and CDR2 (germline): SGDLS, YYNGEE. CDR3 DNA sequence: TGTGCCAGCAGCGTAGACCCAGGGGGACTCTCCTACAATGAGCAGTTCTTC. Its translation: CASSVDPGGLSYNEQFF.

This clone was observed a few times. This chain joins TRBV10-1 and TRBJ2-1; TRBD1 aligns across 8 bases. CDR3 size: 14 residues. V dropped 4 bases and J dropped 7; count of bases not matched to a gene: 6. Germline assignment: CDR1 WNHNN and CDR2 SYGVQD (reference sequence). CDR3 sequence: CASSGETGANEQFF. The DNA for the CDR3 is TGCGCCAGCAGTGGTGAGACAGGGGCAAATGAGCAGTTCTTC.